The following is a TCR beta chain sequence with its context. V was cut by 3 bases and J by 4 bases, with 15 bases left in between. CDR1 and CDR2 from the germline V gene are SGHRS and YFSETQ. This CDR3 has 15 residues. Drawing of blood for sampling happened at baseline, at cycle 4 day 1, and at cycle 7 day 1. Libraries were prepared by immunoSEQ multiplex PCR; TCRdb keeps only in-frame clonotypes and omits some of them. The sample shows approximately 90,000 clones, 75% to 90% of them seen only once. The data are from a study of OX40 agonist ivuxolimab in advanced cancers. The receptor was derived from an adult with an advanced solid tumor such as melanoma, head and neck, liver or kidney cancer. The specimen was CD4+ or CD8+ T cells sorted from blood, collected in a trial of the OX40 agonist ivuxolimab. The chain joins TRBV5-1 to TRBJ2-3, with D possibly being TRBD2 (6 bases). The CDR3 nucleotides are TGCGCCAGCAGCTCGGACTATTGGAGAGCAGATACGCAGTATTTT. Its protein product is CASSSDYWRADTQYF.